This T cell receptor beta chain was found in a study (dated by TCRdb to the mid-2010s). General notes on the study: The origins of HIV persistence were investigated in individuals who naturally controlled HIV infection.

A single count supports this clonotype. This clone's antigen is unknown. It has no much larger one-base neighbor in the sample; base qualities were not kept. Just one read gives weak support. The CDR3 has 12 amino acids, counting the end cysteine and phenylalanine. The only DNA kept is the CDR3, 36 bases in frame from the first base. The junction carries 9 bases between V and J, which are trimmed by 3 bases and 7 bases respectively. The library was made by 5' RACE. For sequencing, an Illumina HiSeq 2000 was employed. Starting from the raw public reads, TCRdb applied fastp trimming at Q25, assembled clones with MiXCR and retained in-frame beta chains. Rows with a matching CDR3 protein are joined into one entry that keeps the most common DNA and genes. A total of approximately 3,000 distinct CDR3 sequences appear in this sample, roughly 6.7% of them only once. The top ten clones comprise 5.5% to 7.5% of the sample.

The clonotype comes from a female donor with HIV. The sequence joins TRBV12-3 or TRBV12-4 to TRBJ1-2, with the D segment identity uncertain. Sequenced input: total memory T cells from blood PBMCs. The cell subset or site label, read with the paper, signifies: transitional memory CD4+ T cells. The CDR3 region has the sequence CASSLDGGGYTF. The bases read TGTGCCAGCAGTTTGGACGGCGGTGGCTACACCTTC.